A single count supports the clone carrying this TCR beta chain. The sample belongs to a study of T cell responses to AZD1222 COVID-19 vaccine. The CDR3 has 11 amino acids. The V and J ends lost 7 bases and 4 bases respectively, with 6 bases between them. Germline V lookup: CDR1 KGHDR, CDR2 SFDVKD. Clones were read by immunoSEQ multiplex PCR, and TCRdb kept only the in-frame ones, dropping some. The profile shows about 110,000 clones, roughly 90% of them singletons. The rearrangement joins TRBV24-1 to TRBJ1-2; D is ambiguous. The origin of this receptor is an adult in good health. The sample was peripheral blood, taken on day 0 of AZD1222 vaccination. CDR3 amino acids: CATSGAYGYTF. Here the CDR3 DNA reads TGTGCCACCAGCGGTGCCTATGGCTACACCTTC.